This T cell receptor (beta chain) is drawn from a study of long-term antiretroviral therapy in people with HIV (dated by TCRdb to between 2022 and 2023). Describing the broader study: The earliest samples were collected about a decade before the 2015 WHO recommendation for immediate ART, when ART was typically delayed until CD4 counts fell. Whether ART initiation and durable HIV suppression were associated with changes in peripheral blood TRB repertoire composition and diversity was tested in a retrospective serial study. The cohort contributed about 200 cryopreserved PBMC samples from 30 adults with confirmed HIV infection, collected serially over a mean of 6 years (range 1-12). Of the approximately 30 participants with HIV, approximately 11 were female. No cross-contamination during QIAcube processing turned up in test extractions that ran a monoclonal T-cell line alongside about 35 polyclonal samples. What the work shows at the level of the full study, not this receptor alone: No data were available on ART adherence, viral resistance or therapy changes, limiting inferences about post-ART repertoire changes. The repertoire was dominated across all time points by expanded TRB clones identified before ART initiation, although this dominance was seen to fluctuate and to decrease in many PLHIV after ART. Since PBMC availability was limited, sequencing covered only the TCR beta chain, with no alpha chain pairing. The samples span the years 2004 to 2017, and the ART regimens used may be less effective than current regimens. Compared with controls, HIV repertoires had narrower CDR3 length ranges, and the network structure pointed to an antigen-experienced repertoire that shifted only slightly toward naive after ART. Because pre-ART samples had limited cell numbers, profiling was done on unsorted PBMC rather than on sorted CD4+ and CD8+ T cells. ART initiation was associated with a significant increase in TRB diversity, but diversity stayed significantly below transplant donor controls even after long-term ART.

The immunoSEQ hsTCRB v3.0 assay was used at survey level resolution to sequence the TRB variable region. A depth of roughly 35,000-50,000 T-cell genomes per sample was targeted for TRB sequencing. An Illumina MiSeq with a v3 150-cycle kit was used to sequence the pooled TRB libraries. In the source study's methods: Repertoire analysis was performed in R inside a reproducible Nextflow workflow that covered QC, data transformation and analysis. Custom analyses were implemented in LymphoSeq2, an R package for AIRR-Seq data exploration. A handful of samples that yielded fewer than 5000 total TRB sequences were excluded, so that fewer than 250 HIV repertoires were analyzed. Among the 180 to 200 HIV repertoires that were kept, around 59 were collected before ART initiation and more than 120 were collected after ART initiation. Repertoires were downsampled to 5000 TRB nucleotide sequences, and summary statistics were averaged over 100 downsampling iterations. TRB sequences were retained for analysis only if CDR3 regions of at least seven amino acids were present. Diversity was measured with a Shannon entropy-derived clonality score and the Gini coefficient. In the repertoire networks, any two of the top 5000 CDR3 amino acid sequences were connected whenever the two sequences differed by an edit distance of one. For TRB CDR3 amino acid sequences, GLIPH2 was used to predict antigen specificity groups and MHC restriction. To flag known CMV, EBV, HIV or tissue antigen associations, CDR3 amino acid sequences were matched against VDJdb and McPAS-TCR. Pre-ART, post-ART and control groups were compared with Wilcoxon signed-rank tests and Holm-Bonferroni correction. The source is immuneACCESS, and TCRdb retained only in-frame sequences with V and J called. Part of the clones is not carried over; for the studies checked, unresolved V genes explain less than half of this, and the remainder is unexplained. Clonal size and the V and J genes are those of that table, whereas D and trimming came from the DNA. This sample gives roughly 10,000 clones in total; around 82% of them show up just once. Roughly 18% of the sample comes from the top ten.

Inclusion was restricted to participants for whom at least one PBMC sample before ART initiation and at least two post-ART samples were available. Every participant with HIV received treatment in the United States of America. Before DNA extraction, cryopreserved samples containing about 0.9-10 million PBMC were thawed and washed. At the time of the earliest PBMC sample, participants with HIV were aged between about 20 and 54 years. PBMC samples from each participant spanned 1-4 timepoints before ART initiation and 2-8 timepoints after ART initiation, with a median of 7 samples. For every participant, serial HIV viral load, CD4+ T-cell count, ART history and demographic data were obtained. Genomic DNA was extracted from unsorted PBMC with a Qiagen kit on a QIAcube, with processing performed in batches of 12 samples. In this sample, this clone turned up once. The antigen it binds to is not known. No base-level quality is on record; no much larger clone is a single base apart.

The material sequenced was unsorted PBMCs, taken 1.8 years after starting antiretroviral therapy. This receptor was identified in a man aged 40-49 years with HIV.

The CDR3 amino acid sequence is: CASSQGFRQGTKNEQFF. The DNA sequence is as follows: TGCGCCAGCAGCCAAGGATTTCGGCAGGGGACGAAGAATGAGCAGTTCTTC. This chain joins TRBV4-3 to TRBJ2-1; TRBD1 might be the D gene, on 6 matching bases. Looking up the germline V gene yields CDR1 LGHNA and CDR2 YSLEER. Trimming costs V 1 base and J 7 bases, and their ends lie 20 bases apart. The CDR3 sequence holds 17 residues, the cysteine and phenylalanine included. Kept here is only the CDR3 DNA, which spans 51 bases and is read in frame from base 1.